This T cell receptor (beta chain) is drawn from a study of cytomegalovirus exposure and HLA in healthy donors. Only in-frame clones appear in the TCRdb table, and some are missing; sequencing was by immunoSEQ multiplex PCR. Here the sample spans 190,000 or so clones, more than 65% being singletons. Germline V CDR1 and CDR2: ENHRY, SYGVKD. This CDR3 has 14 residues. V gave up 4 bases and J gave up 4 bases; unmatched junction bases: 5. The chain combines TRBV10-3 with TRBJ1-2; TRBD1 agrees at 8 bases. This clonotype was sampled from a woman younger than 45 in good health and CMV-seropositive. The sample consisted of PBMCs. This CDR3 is CAISGTGPSYGYTF. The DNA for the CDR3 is TGTGCCATCAGTGGGACAGGGCCCTCCTATGGCTACACCTTC.